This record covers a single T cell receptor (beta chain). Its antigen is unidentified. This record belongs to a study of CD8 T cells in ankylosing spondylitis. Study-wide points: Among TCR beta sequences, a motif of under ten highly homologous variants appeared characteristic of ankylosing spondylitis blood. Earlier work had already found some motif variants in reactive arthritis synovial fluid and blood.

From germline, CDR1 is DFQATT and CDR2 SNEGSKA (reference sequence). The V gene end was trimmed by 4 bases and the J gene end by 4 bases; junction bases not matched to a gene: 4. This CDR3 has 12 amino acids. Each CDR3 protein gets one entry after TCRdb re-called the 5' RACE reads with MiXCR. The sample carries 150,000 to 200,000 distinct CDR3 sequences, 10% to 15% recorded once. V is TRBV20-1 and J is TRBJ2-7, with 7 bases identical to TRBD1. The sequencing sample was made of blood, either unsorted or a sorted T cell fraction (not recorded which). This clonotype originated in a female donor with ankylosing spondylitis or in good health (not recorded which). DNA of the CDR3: TGCAGTGCTACGACAGGGCTATACGAGCAGTACTTC. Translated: CSATTGLYEQYF.